This T cell receptor beta chain was found in a study of response to subunit inactivated influenza vaccine. Study-wide results and caveats: The authors proposed limited new T cell recruitment per seasonal influenza vaccination.

TCRdb reprocessed the RT-PCR reads with MiXCR, giving one entry per CDR3 protein. Of around 470,000 distinct CDR3 sequences listed, 6.5% to 8% were seen once; the top ten hold around 14%. This clonotype has only a few counts. Its antigen is unidentified. This CDR3 has 15 residues. Looked up from germline, CDR1 is MDHEN and CDR2 is SYDVKM. The V end lost 4 bases, the J end lost 0 bases, and 13 bases lay between the germline ends. This rearrangement joins TRBV28 to TRBJ2-7; D possibly corresponds to TRBD1 (6 bases). The clonotype was recovered from a man aged 45 to 75 who received an inactivated influenza vaccine. Sequenced material: PBMCs from blood, taken around 25 months after vaccination. This chain's CDR3 is CASSSHTGNSYEQYF. The DNA of the CDR3 is TGTGCCAGCAGTTCACATACAGGGAACTCCTACGAGCAGTACTTC.